This entry lists 30 T cell receptor beta chains sequenced from one sample in a study of T cell repertoires in cytomegalovirus infection. A single record per CDR3 protein comes from TCRdb applying MiXCR to the reads. The sample lists under 800,000 distinct CDR3 sequences; 20% to 25% were seen once. Sequencing input: CD8+ T cells from PBMCs. The receptors shown here come from a human donor in good health (CMV status not recorded). Some clones in this sample may be carry-over from other donors' samples.

This clonotype appeared many times. This chain uses TRBV7-9 with TRBJ1-1, with D hard to call. This CDR3 comprises 12 residues. V dropped 4 bases and J dropped 3 bases, with 6 bases sitting between them. Germline V CDR1 and CDR2: SEHNR, FQNEAQ (reference sequence). The DNA for the CDR3 is TGTGCCAGCAGCTCCCTAGACACTGAAGCTTTCTTT. Translated, it gives CASSSLDTEAFF.

This clonotype showed up many times. The J gene is TRBJ2-7, the V gene TRBV7-2; 7 bases are a match to TRBD2. CDR1 SGHTA and CDR2 FQGNSA come from the germline V gene. The CDR3 runs to 17 residues. V was clipped by 1 base and J by 3 bases; unmatched bases: 12. The CDR3 here is CASSLGGGGVLGYEQYF. CDR3 coding DNA: TGTGCCAGCAGCTTAGGGGGTGGGGGGGTCCTAGGCTACGAGCAGTACTTC.

The chain couples TRBV20-1 to TRBJ1-5; D uncertain. V lost 3 bases, J lost 6 bases, and 18 bases lay in between. The CDR3 has 15 amino acids. CDR1 and CDR2 from the germline V gene are DFQATT and SNEGSKA (reference sequence). Written as DNA, the CDR3 is TGCAGTGCTAGCCCGTCCTTTCAGGACTTTCAGCCCCAGCATTTT. This codes for CSASPSFQDFQPQHF.

The chain has TRBV10-3 and TRBJ2-7, with a weak D call TRBD1 (6 bases). Trimming left V 3 bases short and J 4 bases short, with 7 bases between. The CDR3 is 12 amino acids. The germline V gene has CDR1 ENHRY and CDR2 SYGVKD. The CDR3 sequence: CAISDTGYEQYV. The CDR3 nucleotides read TGTGCCATCAGTGACACAGGGTACGAGCAGTACGTC.

This clonotype was detected a few times. The gene calls are TRBV29-1 and TRBJ2-7, with a tentative D call TRBD2 (6 bases). Germline V CDR1 and CDR2: SQVTM, ANQGSEA. The CDR3 is made up of 12 amino acids. V shed 3 bases and J shed 3 bases, with 9 bases lying between them. CDR3 loop: CSVDGGLYEQYF. The DNA for the CDR3 is TGCAGCGTTGACGGGGGACTCTACGAGCAGTACTTC.

About this clonotype itself: This may come from a read error, since a much larger clone is one base off. V is TRBV7-9 and J is TRBJ2-2; tentatively, D is TRBD2 (6 bases). Germline V gene data show CDR1 as SEHNR and CDR2 as FQNEAQ (reference sequence). The CDR3 is 14 residues long. CDR3 amino acids: CASSRGMNTGELSF. CDR3 nucleotide sequence: TGTGCCAGCAGCCGGGGGATGAACACCGGGGAGCTGTCTTTT.

This clonotype has just a few counts. V and J are TRBV13 and TRBJ2-3; 12 positions agree with TRBD2. Germline lookup yields CDR1 PRHDT and CDR2 FYEKMQ (reference sequence). V shed 5 bases, J shed 2 bases, and the junction held 5 bases outside the gene matches. The CDR3 length is 16 residues. CDR3 in amino acids: CASSGGLAGPTDTQYF. The CDR3 DNA follows: TGTGCCAGCAGCGGTGGACTAGCGGGACCCACAGATACGCAGTATTTT.

This clonotype was seen ten or more times. The rearrangement uses TRBV7-8 and TRBJ2-7; either TRBD1 or TRBD2 may supply D (5 bases each). The germline gives CDR1 SGHVS, CDR2 FQNEAQ. The CDR3 spans 16 residues. Trimming cost V 5 bases and J 1 base, with 18 bases left between them. The CDR3 bases are TGTGCCAGCAGCGTAGAAACCGGGACGAATTCCTACGAGCAGTACTTC. Translating it yields CASSVETGTNSYEQYF.

V usage is TRBV10-3 and J usage is TRBJ2-1, with TRBD2 matching over 13 bases. The germline CDR1 and CDR2 sequences are ENHRY and SYGVKD. This CDR3 is 15 amino acids long. The V gene end was trimmed by 4 bases and the J gene end by 7 bases; junction bases not matched to a gene: 4. The CDR3 DNA is TGTGCCATCAGTGCTGGACTAGCGGGGGCTAATGAGCAGTTCTTC. Protein product: CAISAGLAGANEQFF.

In this sample, this clonotype turned up many times. The chain employs TRBV27 and TRBJ2-3; TRBD1 matches 7 bases. Germline assignment: CDR1 MNHEY and CDR2 SMNVEV (reference sequence). CDR3 length: 15 amino acids. The V segment lost 2 bases and the J segment 4 bases; nucleotides outside the gene matches: 6. DNA of the CDR3: TGTGCCAGCAGTTTACTCTCGGACAGGCCAGATACGCAGTATTTT. Amino acids: CASSLLSDRPDTQYF.

V and J are TRBV6-6 and TRBJ2-2, with D hard to call. Germline V gene sequence: CDR1 MNHNY, CDR2 SVGAGI (reference sequence). The CDR3 has 13 residues. V was cut by 2 bases and J by 6 bases, with 7 bases left in between. The DNA of the CDR3 is TGTGCCAGCAGTTACCTTAGGTCCGGGGAGCTGTTTTTT. It yields the protein CASSYLRSGELFF.

This clonotype was seen a single time. A much larger clone lies a single base off, so this may be a read error. V is TRBV6-8 and J is TRBJ2-5; 7 nucleotides match TRBD2. V trimming: 3 bases; J trimming: 3 bases; junction bases outside the gene matches: 7. Per germline, CDR1 MNHGY and CDR2 SAAAGT. The CDR3 is 15 residues long. CDR3 amino acids: CASSYTGGSKETQYF. The CDR3 DNA follows: TGTGCCAGCAGTTATACCGGGGGGTCCAAAGAGACCCAGTACTTC.

The CDR3 protein is CASSPSTGFGSYEQYF. Here the CDR3 DNA reads TGCGCCAGCAGCCCAAGCACAGGGTTTGGATCCTACGAGCAGTACTTC. The chain uses TRBV5-1 and TRBJ2-7; perhaps TRBD1 as D (6 bases). Trimming pared 4 bases from V and 1 base from J, leaving 18 bases between. Germline CDR1 is SGHRS and CDR2 is YFSETQ. CDR3 length: 16 amino acids.

This clonotype came up once. The rearrangement joins TRBV12-5 to TRBJ2-7; 8 positions match TRBD1. V was pared by 7 bases and J by 6 bases, with 11 bases of the junction left unmatched. CDR1 and CDR2 from the germline V gene are LGHNT and FRNRAP. The CDR3 has 14 residues. In nucleotides, the CDR3 is TGTGCTAGTGCCATACAGGGGGTAGGGCTCGAGCAGTACTTC. Residues: CASAIQGVGLEQYF.

This clonotype was seen more than once but under ten times. This chain uses TRBV28 with TRBJ1-5, with TRBD1 as a possible D gene (6 bases). V was shortened by 6 bases and J by 4 bases, with 13 bases between the two germline ends. Germline V gene lookup returns CDR1 MDHEN and CDR2 SYDVKM. This CDR3 comprises 14 residues. CDR3 coding DNA: TGTGCCAGCAGCCGTTTACAGGGAAATCAGCCCCAGCATTTT. Its translation: CASSRLQGNQPQHF.

This clonotype was seen many times. The chain joins TRBV6-2 or TRBV6-3 to TRBJ2-7, with 8 positions matching TRBD1. Germline values: CDR1 MNHEY, CDR2 SVGEGT. The CDR3 consists of 15 residues. Trimming took 5 bases from V and 3 from J; bases not matched to a gene: 9. The CDR3 is CASSPDRGALYEQYV. CDR3 coding DNA: TGTGCCAGCAGTCCCGACAGGGGCGCACTCTACGAGCAGTACGTC.

This chain joins TRBV7-9 and TRBJ1-3, with 7 bases aligning to TRBD1. This CDR3 is 16 amino acids long. V gave up 5 bases and J gave up 5 bases; unmatched junction bases: 12. Germline CDR1 SEHNR, CDR2 FQNEAQ (reference sequence). As DNA, the CDR3 is TGTGCCAGCAGCCAAGGTCGACAGGGTACCAGAAACACCATATATTTT. Protein product: CASSQGRQGTRNTIYF. Combining the CDR3 with reference TRBV7-9 and TRBJ1-3 gives the whole variable domain DTGVSQNPRHKITKRGQNVTFRCDPISEHNRLYWYRQTLGQGPEFLTYFQNEAQLEKSRLLSDRFSAERPKGSFSTLEIQRTEQGDSAMYLCASSQGRQGTRNTIYFGEGSWLTVV.

This clonotype turned up a few times. The chain links TRBV28 to TRBJ1-1; D unclear. Germline values: CDR1 MDHEN, CDR2 SYDVKM. V lost 1 base and J lost 4, with 10 bases in between. CDR3 length: 14 amino acids. CDR3 sequence (DNA): TGTGCCAGCAGTTTATTACCTCTTGGCACTGAAGCTTTCTTT. Its translation: CASSLLPLGTEAFF. The full variable domain, in which reference TRBV28 and TRBJ1-1 provide the parts outside the CDR3, is DVKVTQSSRYLVKRTGEKVFLECVQDMDHENMFWYRQDPGLGLRLIYFSYDVKMKEKGDIPEGYSVSREKKERFSLILESASTNQTSMYLCASSLLPLGTEAFFGQGTRLTVV.

This chain connects TRBV6-2 or TRBV6-3 to TRBJ2-2, with 7 bases identical to TRBD1. With V trimmed by 8 bases and J by 0 bases, 9 bases remained unmatched. Germline assignment: CDR1 MNHEY and CDR2 SVGEGT. This CDR3 has 16 residues. CDR3 nucleotides: TGTGCCAGCTGGTCCCGAGGGGGCACGAACACCGGGGAGCTGTTTTTT. Its translation is CASWSRGGTNTGELFF.

This clonotype was observed a single time. This rearrangement joins TRBV10-3 to TRBJ2-3; TRBD1 is a possible D gene (6 bases). The V gene lost 7 bases and the J gene lost 3 bases, with 14 bases spanning the gap. Germline values: CDR1 ENHRY, CDR2 SYGVKD. The CDR3 contains 14 residues. The CDR3 nucleotides are TGTGCCATCATGGGGGCAGGCGGGACAGATACGCAGTATTTT. This codes for CAIMGAGGTDTQYF.

This clonotype was counted only a few times. This chain links TRBV20-1 with TRBJ1-3; maybe TRBD1 (5 bases). V was pared by 5 bases and J by 1 base, with 12 bases between. The CDR3 runs 14 residues. Per the germline V gene, CDR1 is DFQATT and CDR2 is SNEGSKA (reference sequence). The CDR3 reads CSAPPRGSGNTIYF. The CDR3 bases are TGCAGTGCTCCCCCGCGGGGGTCTGGAAACACCATATATTTT.

This clonotype has only a few counts. The V and J genes are TRBV28 and TRBJ1-3; 11 bases are shared with TRBD1. J lost 0 bases, V lost 4 bases, and 8 bases had no gene match. Germline CDR1 and CDR2: MDHEN and SYDVKM. There are 18 residues in the CDR3. CDR3 sequence: CASSSGDRGKLSGNTIYF. DNA of the CDR3: TGTGCCAGCAGTTCCGGGGACAGGGGGAAACTCTCTGGAAACACCATATATTTT.

This clonotype was recorded many times. V is TRBV2 and J is TRBJ2-3; D gene unclear. The V end was cut by 1 base, the J end by 2 bases, with 10 bases between. The CDR3 has 15 residues. Germline CDR1 and CDR2: SNHLY and FYNNEI. CDR3 protein: CASSEVALFTDTQYF. For the CDR3, the DNA is TGTGCCAGCAGTGAAGTTGCCCTCTTCACAGATACGCAGTATTTT.

This clonotype was counted at least ten times. The chain joins TRBV7-2 to TRBJ2-5, with 12 bases matching TRBD2. The V segment lost 5 bases and the J segment 5 bases; nucleotides outside the gene matches: 9. CDR3 length: 16 amino acids. The germline gives CDR1 SGHTA, CDR2 FQGNSA. The CDR3 bases are TGTGCCAGCAGCCCAGGCTGGACTAGCGGGGTCGAGACCCAGTACTTC. Its protein product is CASSPGWTSGVETQYF.

The chain is built from TRBV10-3 and TRBJ2-1; D call uncertain. The CDR3 is made up of 16 amino acids. The germline V gene has CDR1 ENHRY and CDR2 SYGVKD. V was cut by 0 bases and J by 2 bases, with 11 bases left in between. This chain's CDR3 is CAISESTRKPYNEQFF. The CDR3 DNA reads TGTGCCATCAGTGAGTCGACAAGGAAACCCTACAATGAGCAGTTCTTC.

This chain connects TRBV7-9 to TRBJ2-7; D perhaps matches TRBD2 (5 bases). Germline V gives CDR1 SEHNR, CDR2 FQNEAQ (reference sequence). This CDR3 spans 19 amino acids. V lost 8 bases and J lost 2, with 31 bases in between. The CDR3 nucleotides are TGTGCCAGCGGCTCCCCGGGATTAGAGCCGGTCGGGAACCCCTACGAGCAGTACTTC. It encodes CASGSPGLEPVGNPYEQYF.

The chain couples TRBV15 to TRBJ1-5; possible D gene TRBD1, 6 bases. This CDR3 has 14 residues. Trimming cost V 8 bases and J 7 bases, with 18 bases left between them. CDR1 and CDR2 from the germline V gene are LNHNV and YYDKDF (reference sequence). This chain's CDR3 is CATSWGGIGQPQHF. The CDR3 DNA reads TGTGCCACCTCGTGGGGGGGCATCGGACAGCCCCAGCATTTT.

This rearrangement joins TRBV7-2 to TRBJ1-4; TRBD1 aligns across 9 bases. This CDR3 region has 13 residues. CDR1 and CDR2 (germline): SGHTA, FQGNSA. Trimming at V came to 1 base and at J to 14 bases, leaving 5 bases not matched to a gene. CDR3 coding DNA: TGTGCCAGCAGCTTAGGCTACGGACAGGGGCTGTTTTTT. It is translated as CASSLGYGQGLFF.

There are a few counts of this clonotype. The rearrangement uses TRBV19 and TRBJ2-1; 9 nucleotides line up with TRBD1. Germline loops: CDR1 LNHDA, CDR2 SQIVND (reference sequence). This CDR3 has 14 residues. With 4 bases clipped from V and 7 bases from J, the junction kept 5 bases outside the gene matches. The CDR3, as DNA: TGTGCCAGTAGTAAAGGGACAGGGTGGAATGAGCAGTTCTTC. Its translation is CASSKGTGWNEQFF.

This clonotype was detected only a few times. The rearrangement uses TRBV15 and TRBJ2-3; 10 bases map to TRBD2. V shed 4 bases and J 4 bases; nucleotides not matched to a gene: 5. The CDR3 is made up of 15 amino acids. Germline-derived CDR1 and CDR2 are LNHNV and YYDKDF (reference sequence). CDR3 amino acids: CATSTTSGVADTQYF. CDR3 DNA sequence: TGTGCCACCAGCACTACTAGCGGGGTAGCAGATACGCAGTATTTT.